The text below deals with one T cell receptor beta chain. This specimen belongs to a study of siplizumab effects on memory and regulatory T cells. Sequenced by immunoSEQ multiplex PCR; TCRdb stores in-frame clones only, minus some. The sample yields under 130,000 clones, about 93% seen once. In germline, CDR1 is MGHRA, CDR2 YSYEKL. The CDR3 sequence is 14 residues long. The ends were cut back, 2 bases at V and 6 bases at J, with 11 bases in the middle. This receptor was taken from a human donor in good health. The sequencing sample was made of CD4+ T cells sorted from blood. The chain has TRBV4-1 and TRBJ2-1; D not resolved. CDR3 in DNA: TGCGCCAGCAGCCAACCGTTAGTGAGCAATGAGCAGTTCTTC. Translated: CASSQPLVSNEQFF.